Below, one T cell receptor (beta chain) is given with its context. Germline CDR1 is SGHRS and CDR2 is YFSETQ. The CDR3 has 14 amino acids. V was clipped by 2 bases and J by 1 base, with 8 bases between them. The repertoire was sequenced with immunoSEQ multiplex PCR; TCRdb's copy has only in-frame clones and lacks some. The sample yields about 150,000 clones, 90% to 95% seen once. The data stem from a study of T cell responses to AZD1222 COVID-19 vaccine. This specimen consisted of peripheral blood, obtained 28 days after the second AZD1222 dose. This chain uses TRBV5-1 with TRBJ2-3; TRBD2 is a possible D gene (6 bases). This receptor was obtained from an adult who received the AZD1222 COVID-19 vaccine. The CDR3 DNA sequence: TGCGCCAGCAGCTTTACGGGGGGCACAGATACGCAGTATTTT. Its protein product is CASSFTGGTDTQYF.